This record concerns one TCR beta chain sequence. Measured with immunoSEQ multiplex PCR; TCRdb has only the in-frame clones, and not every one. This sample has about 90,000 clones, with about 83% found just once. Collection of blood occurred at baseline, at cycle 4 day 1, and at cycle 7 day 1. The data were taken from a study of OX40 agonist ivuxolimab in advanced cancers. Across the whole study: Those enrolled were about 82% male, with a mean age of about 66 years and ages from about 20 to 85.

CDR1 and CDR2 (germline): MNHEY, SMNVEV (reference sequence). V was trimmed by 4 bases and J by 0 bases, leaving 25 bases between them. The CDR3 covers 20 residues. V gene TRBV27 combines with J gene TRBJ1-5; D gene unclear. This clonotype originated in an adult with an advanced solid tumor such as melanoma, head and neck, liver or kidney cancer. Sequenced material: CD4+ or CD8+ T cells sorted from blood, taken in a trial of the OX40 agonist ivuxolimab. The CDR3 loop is CASSSPPGGREERSNQPQHF. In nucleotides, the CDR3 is TGTGCCAGCAGTTCCCCCCCGGGTGGGCGCGAGGAGCGTAGCAATCAGCCCCAGCATTTT.